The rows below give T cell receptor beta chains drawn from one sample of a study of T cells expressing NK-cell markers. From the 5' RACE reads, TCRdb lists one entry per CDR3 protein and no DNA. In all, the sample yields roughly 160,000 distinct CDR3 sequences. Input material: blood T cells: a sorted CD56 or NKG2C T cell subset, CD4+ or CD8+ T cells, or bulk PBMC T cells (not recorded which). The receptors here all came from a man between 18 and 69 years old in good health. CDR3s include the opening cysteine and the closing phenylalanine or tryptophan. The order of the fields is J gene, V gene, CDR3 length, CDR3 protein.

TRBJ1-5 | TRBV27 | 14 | CASSETENPSAQHF
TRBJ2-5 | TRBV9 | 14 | CASSGSSGQETQYF
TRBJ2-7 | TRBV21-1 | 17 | CASSKNRVDGGAREQYF
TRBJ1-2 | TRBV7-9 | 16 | CASSLFVRGPNYGYTF
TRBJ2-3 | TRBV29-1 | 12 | CSVKFSTDTQYF
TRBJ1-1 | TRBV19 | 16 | CASSTLREGRDTEAFF
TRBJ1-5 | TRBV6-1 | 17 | CASSEDRGLGTNQPQHF
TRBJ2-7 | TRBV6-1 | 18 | CASSRDPGLAGVGNEQYF
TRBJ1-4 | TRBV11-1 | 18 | CASSSRGRRPATNEKLFF
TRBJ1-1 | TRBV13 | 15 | CASSSFIRLNTEAFF
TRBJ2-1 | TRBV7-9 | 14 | CASSSGLDPNEQFF
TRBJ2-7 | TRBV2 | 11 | CATVRGYEQYF
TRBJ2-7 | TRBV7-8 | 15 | CASSLSWDSSYEQYF
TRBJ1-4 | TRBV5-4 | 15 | CASSLRRGTGEKLFF
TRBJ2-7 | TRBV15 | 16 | CATSRDRPLSSYEQYF
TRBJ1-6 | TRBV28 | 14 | CASRTGTGDSPLHF
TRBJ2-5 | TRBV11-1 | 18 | CASSPSSGGTLYQETQYF
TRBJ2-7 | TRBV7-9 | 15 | CASSRRDHRYDEQYF
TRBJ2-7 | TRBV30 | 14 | CAWASGGSSYEQYF
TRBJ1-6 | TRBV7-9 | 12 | CASSPPHSPLHF
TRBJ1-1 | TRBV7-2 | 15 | CASTPWGGTNTEAFF
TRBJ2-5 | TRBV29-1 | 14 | CSVERSREQETQYF
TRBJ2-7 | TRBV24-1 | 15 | CAARAGGCSSYEQYF
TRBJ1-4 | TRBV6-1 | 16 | CASSDDQVVSNEKLFF
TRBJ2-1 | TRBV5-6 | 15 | CASSLVAGRDNEQFF
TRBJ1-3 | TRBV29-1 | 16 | CSVGPGVFSSGNTIYF
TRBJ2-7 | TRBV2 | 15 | CASSDTATNAYEQYF
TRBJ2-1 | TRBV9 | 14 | CASSPWDTLSEQFF
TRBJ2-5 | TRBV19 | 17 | CASSSPSSGGYEETQYF
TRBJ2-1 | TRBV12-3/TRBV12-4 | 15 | CASSLRDRPYNEQFF